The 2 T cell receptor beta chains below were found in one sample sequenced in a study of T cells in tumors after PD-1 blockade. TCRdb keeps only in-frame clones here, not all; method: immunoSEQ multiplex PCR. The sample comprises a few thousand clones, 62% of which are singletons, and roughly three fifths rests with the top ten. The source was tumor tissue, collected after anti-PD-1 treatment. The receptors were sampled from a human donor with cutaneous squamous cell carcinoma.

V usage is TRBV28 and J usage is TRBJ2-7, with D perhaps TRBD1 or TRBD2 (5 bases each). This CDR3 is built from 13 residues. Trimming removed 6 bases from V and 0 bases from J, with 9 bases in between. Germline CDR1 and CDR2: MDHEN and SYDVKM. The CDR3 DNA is TGTGCCAGCAGCCTCGGGGCCTCCTACGAGCAGTACTTC. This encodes CASSLGASYEQYF.

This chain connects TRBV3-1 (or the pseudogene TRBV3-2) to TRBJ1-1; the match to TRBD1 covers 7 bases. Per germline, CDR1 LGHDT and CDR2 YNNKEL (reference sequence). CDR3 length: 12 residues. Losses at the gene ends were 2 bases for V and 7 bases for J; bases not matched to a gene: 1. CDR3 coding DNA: TGTGCCAGCAGCCAACAGGGGGTTGAAGCTTTCTTT. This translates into CASSQQGVEAFF.